These T cell receptor beta chains were read from a single sample in a study of T-cell reconstitution after alpha-beta-depleted transplantation in children. MiXCR was run by TCRdb on the PCR reads, yielding one entry per CDR3 protein. The sample includes 250,000 to 300,000 distinct CDR3 sequences, 9.9% of them seen just once. The sequencing used PBMCs from the stem cell graft donor, collected from the stem cell graft. The receptors here all came from a human donor who donated a stem cell graft to a child with SCID. Each CDR3 is given with its conserved first and last residue. Fields, in order: J gene, D gene, clone size, V gene, CDR3 protein, CDR3 DNA. The D gene is left open where the match is weak. Where a row states a size, it is once, few, many or the class of an expanded clone; other rows omit it.

TRBJ1-1	.	many	TRBV18	CASSPQNTEAFF	TGTGCCAGCTCACCACAGAACACTGAAGCTTTCTTT
TRBJ1-2	TRBD1	many	TRBV4-1	CASSSGTANYGYTF	TGCGCCAGCAGCTCGGGGACAGCTAACTATGGCTACACCTTC
TRBJ2-1	TRBD2	.	TRBV29-1	CSVEDPRRTSGGTSYNEQFF	TGCAGCGTTGAAGATCCGCGTAGGACTAGCGGGGGAACCTCCTACAATGAGCAGTTCTTC
TRBJ2-4	.	few	TRBV12-3/TRBV12-4	CASSLEVRSKNIQYF	TGTGCCAGCAGTTTAGAAGTCCGATCAAAAAACATTCAGTACTTC
TRBJ2-3	TRBD2	few	TRBV3-1	CASSFYSGGLSDTQYF	TGTGCCAGCAGCTTCTACTCGGGGGGTCTGTCAGATACGCAGTATTTT
TRBJ2-7	.	.	TRBV6-1	CASSDPGRGSYEQYF	TGTGCCAGCAGTGATCCGGGCCGAGGATCCTACGAGCAGTACTTC
TRBJ2-5	.	.	TRBV7-7	CASSSSSARSQETQYF	TGTGCCAGCAGCTCCTCCTCGGCCAGGAGTCAAGAGACCCAGTACTTC
TRBJ2-3	.	few	TRBV20-1	CSAPDLTDTQYF	TGCAGTGCCCCTGACCTCACAGATACGCAGTATTTT
TRBJ2-7	.	many	TRBV9	CASSVGHSYEQYF	TGTGCCAGCAGCGTTGGACACTCTTACGAGCAGTACTTC
TRBJ2-5	TRBD1	.	TRBV7-2	CASSPDRGNQETQYF	TGTGCCAGCAGCCCGGACAGGGGTAATCAAGAGACCCAGTACTTC
TRBJ2-3	.	.	TRBV9	CASSAGIHSTDTQYF	TGTGCCAGCAGCGCAGGGATTCACTCCACAGATACGCAGTATTTT
TRBJ2-2	TRBD1	.	TRBV20-1	CSASSDRATGELFF	TGCAGTGCTAGTTCGGACAGGGCCACCGGGGAGCTGTTTTTT
TRBJ2-3	TRBD2	.	TRBV27	CASSPRGSGSSTDTQYF	TGTGCCAGCAGCCCTCGGGGTAGCGGGTCTAGCACAGATACGCAGTATTTT
TRBJ2-5	.	.	TRBV20-1	CSARSGGRGETQYF	TGCAGTGCTAGGAGTGGGGGCCGGGGTGAGACCCAGTACTTC
TRBJ2-1	TRBD2	many	TRBV6-5	CASSYSGLAGYNEQFF	TGTGCCAGCAGTTACTCCGGACTAGCGGGCTACAATGAGCAGTTCTTC
TRBJ2-6	.	.	TRBV7-8	CASSLSPGAGANVLTF	TGTGCCAGCAGCTTAAGTCCGGGGGCCGGGGCCAACGTCCTGACTTTC
TRBJ1-2	.	few	TRBV5-1	CASSLVTGSNYGYTF	TGCGCCAGCAGCTTGGTTACGGGTTCTAACTATGGCTACACCTTC
TRBJ2-1	.	.	TRBV6-1	CASGRGGYDEQFF	TGTGCCTCCGGGCGAGGAGGGTACGATGAGCAGTTCTTC
TRBJ2-1	TRBD1	few	TRBV12-3/TRBV12-4	CAIRTGDKGEQFF	TGTGCCATCCGGACAGGGGATAAGGGTGAGCAGTTCTTC